Listed here are 14 T cell receptor beta chains from one sample, sequenced in a study of fetal regulatory T cell absence and autoimmunity. The assay was immunoSEQ multiplex PCR, and TCRdb's table has in-frame clones only and misses some. Of 95,000 to 100,000 clones in the sample, less than 80% were seen once. What was sequenced was pancreas tissue. Source of these receptors: a male donor with IPEX syndrome.

The sample holds a few counts of this clone. The chain recombines TRBV7-9 with TRBJ2-5; D not certain. Germline CDR1 SEHNR, CDR2 FQNEAQ (reference sequence). This CDR3 has 13 amino acids. The V and J ends lost 2 bases and 1 base respectively, with 5 bases between them. For the CDR3, the DNA is TGTGCCAGCAGCTTACTTCTCCAAGAGACCCAGTACTTC. It encodes CASSLLLQETQYF.

This chain links TRBV6-5 with TRBJ1-1, with D perhaps TRBD1 (5 bases). The CDR3 is 15 residues long. Germline V gene sequence: CDR1 MNHEY, CDR2 SVGAGI. V gave up 4 bases and J gave up 1 base, with 13 bases separating them. This CDR3 is CASSSRVGENTEAFF. The DNA of the CDR3 is TGTGCCAGCAGTTCACGGGTGGGGGAGAACACTGAAGCTTTCTTT.

The chain uses TRBV12-5 and TRBJ2-2; the match to TRBD1 covers 12 bases. The V gene end was trimmed by 5 bases and the J gene end by 4 bases; junction bases not matched to a gene: 8. The CDR3 length is 17 residues. The germline CDR1 and CDR2 sequences are LGHNT and FRNRAP. The CDR3 region is CASGLQGQGASTGELFF. CDR3 nucleotides: TGTGCTAGTGGTCTGCAGGGACAGGGGGCGTCCACCGGGGAGCTGTTTTTT. The complete variable domain, with remaining parts taken from reference TRBV12-5 and TRBJ2-2, reads DARVTQTPRHKVTEMGQEVTMRCQPILGHNTVFWYRQTMMQGLELLAYFRNRAPLDDSGMPKDRFSAEMPDATLATLKIQPSEPRDSAVYFCASGLQGQGASTGELFFGEGSRLTVL.

This clone was seen more than once but under ten times. The rearrangement uses TRBV5-1 and TRBJ2-7; TRBD2 matches 12 bases. This CDR3 has 15 residues. Per germline, CDR1 SGHRS and CDR2 YFSETQ. Trimming at V came to 2 bases and at J to 6 bases, leaving 6 bases not matched to a gene. For the CDR3, the DNA is TGCGCCAGCAGCTTTACTAGCGGGAGGTACTCCGAGCAGTACTTC. Protein product: CASSFTSGRYSEQYF.

This clone was counted a few times. The V call is TRBV13, the J call TRBJ2-7; 8 bases map to TRBD1. CDR1 PRHDT and CDR2 FYEKMQ come from the germline V gene (reference sequence). The CDR3 loop spans 18 amino acids. J gave up 1 base and V 5 bases, and 16 bases lay outside the gene matches. CDR3 residues: CASSQAKRQGIGSYEQYF. The CDR3 DNA reads TGTGCCAGCAGCCAGGCGAAAAGACAGGGGATAGGGTCCTACGAGCAGTACTTC.

The V call is TRBV7-2, the J call TRBJ2-3, with D possibly matching TRBD2 (5 bases). The CDR3 is 14 residues long. CDR1 and CDR2 from the germline V gene are SGHTA and FQGNSA. Trimming took off 1 base at V and 2 bases at J, with 7 bases between the two ends. The DNA for the CDR3 is TGTGCCAGCAGCTTAGTAGCGTCCACAGATACGCAGTATTTT. Translation: CASSLVASTDTQYF. The full variable domain, rest sourced from reference TRBV7-2 and TRBJ2-3, is GAGVSQSPSNKVTEKGKDVELRCDPISGHTALYWYRQSLGQGLEFLIYFQGNSAPDKSGLPSDRFSAERTGGSVSTLTIQRTQQEDSAVYLCASSLVASTDTQYFGPGTRLTVL.

This clone has a single count. This chain joins TRBV7-2 and TRBJ2-7; TRBD2 matches 8 bases. Germline CDR1 is SGHTA and CDR2 is FQGNSA. With V trimmed by 3 bases and J by 3 bases, 4 bases remained unmatched. This CDR3 comprises 14 residues. The CDR3 DNA is TGTGCCAGCAGCTTCGGGAGGGAGTACTACGAGCAGTACTTC. It codes for CASSFGREYYEQYF.

The chain carries TRBV5-1 and TRBJ2-1, with D uncertain. Germline CDR1 and CDR2: SGHRS and YFSETQ. This CDR3 comprises 11 residues. Trimming cost V 0 bases and J 11 bases, with 6 bases left between them. The CDR3 is CASSLGTQQFF. The CDR3 DNA sequence: TGCGCCAGCAGCTTGGGGACGCAGCAGTTCTTC.

This chain connects TRBV28 to TRBJ2-4; D possibly corresponds to TRBD2 (6 bases). The CDR3 loop spans 18 amino acids. Deletions cut 5 bases from V and 4 bases from J, with 24 bases between. The germline V gene has CDR1 MDHEN and CDR2 SYDVKM. DNA of the CDR3: TGTGCCAGCAGTCCCCGGGACTCCTTTTGGGTGGGGAAAAACATTCAGTACTTC. Translated, it gives CASSPRDSFWVGKNIQYF.

The gene calls are TRBV6-6 and TRBJ2-5; 9 bases map to TRBD1. The CDR3 covers 15 residues. V was clipped by 5 bases and J by 5 bases; unmatched bases: 9. Germline V gene sequence: CDR1 MNHNY, CDR2 SVGAGI (reference sequence). The CDR3 DNA is TGTGCCAGCAGTAACACCGGGACAGGGTGGGAGACCCAGTACTTC. It is translated as CASSNTGTGWETQYF.

J is TRBJ2-7 and V is TRBV27; no firm D call. The germline CDR1 and CDR2 sequences are MNHEY and SMNVEV (reference sequence). The CDR3 consists of 13 residues. The V gene lost 3 bases and the J gene lost 3 bases, with 9 bases spanning the gap. CDR3 amino acids: CASSFSRFYEQYF. Written as DNA, the CDR3 is TGTGCCAGCAGTTTCTCCAGGTTCTACGAGCAGTACTTC.

This clone was found a few times. This chain joins TRBV5-1 and TRBJ1-2, with TRBD1 matching 8 bases. CDR1 is SGHRS and CDR2 is YFSETQ in the germline V gene. Unmatched junction bases numbered 12, after V lost 7 bases and J lost 4 bases. The CDR3 runs 15 residues. The CDR3 DNA reads as TGCGCCAGCTTCTGGACAGGGTGGAACCTCTATGGCTACACCTTC. Translated, it gives CASFWTGWNLYGYTF.

The V gene is TRBV13, the J gene TRBJ2-2; no reliable D call. Between the trimmed V and J ends, which lost 1 base and 6 bases, there was a span of 3 bases. The germline CDR1 and CDR2 sequences are PRHDT and FYEKMQ (reference sequence). The CDR3 runs to 12 residues. The CDR3: CASSLVPGELFF. The CDR3 nucleotides are TGTGCCAGCAGCTTAGTACCCGGGGAGCTGTTTTTT.

The chain uses TRBV5-6 and TRBJ2-3; TRBD2 might be the D (5 bases). The CDR3 runs 13 residues. The ends were cut back, 5 bases at V and 5 bases at J, with 12 bases in the middle. Germline CDR1 is SGHDT and CDR2 is YYEEEE. The CDR3 nucleotides are TGTGCCAGCAGTTCTAGCCCACTAGATACGCAGTATTTT. Residues: CASSSSPLDTQYF.